A single T cell receptor (beta chain) is shown here with its context. The record originates from a study of blood T cell repertoires in COVID-19. Overall study: Sources were T cells, B-cell-depleted T cells, or PBMCs; the material itself was cDNA or gDNA.

In the original analysis: Nucleated cell number was recorded as an estimate derived from reference gene primer amplification. Libraries were prepared by immunoSEQ multiplex PCR; TCRdb keeps only in-frame clonotypes and omits some of them. Clone size and the V and J calls come from that table; the DNA yielded D and trimming. Found here are approximately 40,000 clones, approximately 86% of them singletons; the top ten hold 20%. Germline values: CDR1 MNHEY, CDR2 SVGAGI. The CDR3 consists of 13 residues. Between the trimmed V and J ends, which lost 7 bases and 2 bases, there was a span of 9 bases. This sequence was found in a man aged 55 to 70 with acute or convalescent COVID-19. The genes are TRBV6-5 and TRBJ1-5; D perhaps matches TRBD1 (5 bases). Sequenced sample: peripheral blood. The CDR3 nucleotides read TGTGCCAGCAAGCTACAGGGCAATCAGCCCCAGCATTTT. Protein: CASKLQGNQPQHF.